The entry below describes one T cell receptor (beta chain). Its antigen remains unknown. The entry originates in a study of T cell responses to AZD1222 COVID-19 vaccine. General study points: An increase in Spike-specific TCR breadth and depth was observed after two AZD1222 doses. Per reports, nearly half of all spike-specific TCRs target regions that are unmutated in variants.

Clones were read by immunoSEQ multiplex PCR, and TCRdb kept only the in-frame ones, dropping some. The table has about 63,000 clones, 83% seen once; the top ten hold 5.5% to 8%. CDR1 is KGHSH, CDR2 LQKENI, per germline. The CDR3 contains 15 residues. With V trimmed by 6 bases and J by 4 bases, 7 bases remained unmatched. The chain recombines TRBV18 with TRBJ2-1; 9 bases fit TRBD1. This receptor was identified in an adult who received the AZD1222 COVID-19 vaccine. Sequenced here: peripheral blood, sampled 28 days after the second AZD1222 dose. In nucleotides, the CDR3 is TGTGCCAGCTCCCCTCTGACAGGGGGGTACAATGAGCAGTTCTTC. Translated, it gives CASSPLTGGYNEQFF.